Below are 3 T cell receptor beta chains sequenced from a single sample in a study of CD8+CD57+ T cells in acquired aplastic anemia (dated 2018 in TCRdb). Data came from an Illumina HiSeq 2000. TCR beta VDJ combination and CDR3 sequence profiling used genomic DNA as the template. Using fastp at Q25 and MiXCR, TCRdb reprocessed the public reads and kept productive beta chains. Identical CDR3 protein sequences are pooled into one entry, listed with their most common genes and DNA. This sample comprises 150,000 to 200,000 distinct CDR3 sequences, roughly 60% of them detected only once. The ten largest clones add up to about 42% of the sample. Flow cytometry had shown CD8+CD57+ cell expansion in the patients selected for sequencing. The specimen was sorted CD4+, CD8+, or CD8+CD57+ T cells (not recorded which) from PBMCs. The receptor set was obtained from a human donor with aplastic anemia.

The chain recombines TRBV15 with TRBJ2-1, with D maybe TRBD2 (6 bases). V was clipped by 3 bases and J by 1 base, with 13 bases between them. The CDR3 runs 16 residues. CDR1 LNHNV and CDR2 YYDKDF come from the germline V gene (reference sequence). The CDR3 loop reads CATSRPLGGSYNEQFF. The CDR3 DNA reads TGTGCCACCAGCAGGCCCTTGGGGGGTTCCTACAATGAGCAGTTCTTC.

This chain uses TRBV4-3 with TRBJ2-5; D not certain. Germline V gene lookup returns CDR1 LGHNA and CDR2 YSLEER. There are 14 residues in the CDR3. Trimming shortened V by 4 bases and J by 4 bases, and 13 bases separated the two germline ends. CDR3 sequence reads: CASSPGYGRETQYF. The CDR3 region has the DNA TGCGCCAGCAGCCCCGGATATGGCAGAGAGACCCAGTACTTC.

This clonotype was counted only a few times. This sequence joins TRBV6-5 and TRBJ1-1; 8 bases map to TRBD1. The CDR3 totals 14 residues. CDR1 MNHEY and CDR2 SVGAGI come from the germline V gene. J lost 7 bases, V lost 5 bases, and 9 bases had no gene match. In DNA, the CDR3 is TGTGCCAGCAGTGGCAGGACAGGGCAAGGTGAAGCTTTCTTT. This codes for CASSGRTGQGEAFF.